The sequence of this T cell receptor (beta chain) was determined in a study of OX40 agonist ivuxolimab in advanced cancers. Assay: immunoSEQ multiplex PCR; the TCRdb copy retains only in-frame clones and omits some. Altogether approximately 89,000 clones are present, roughly 93% being singletons, with the ten largest covering approximately 0.7%. On this clone: Different DNA sequences within this sample yield the same CDR3.

Losses at the gene ends were 0 bases for V and 5 bases for J; bases not matched to a gene: 4. This CDR3 has 14 residues. Germline-derived CDR1 and CDR2 are MNHNS and SASEGT. Sequenced material: CD4+ or CD8+ T cells sorted from blood, taken in a trial of the OX40 agonist ivuxolimab. This chain uses TRBV6-1 with TRBJ2-7; TRBD2 agrees at 7 bases. The receptor was isolated from an adult with an advanced solid tumor such as melanoma, head and neck, liver or kidney cancer. The DNA of the CDR3 is TGTGCCAGCAGTGAAGCGCTACGGGGGGACGAGCAGTACTTC. It encodes CASSEALRGDEQYF.